These 26 T cell receptor beta chains share one sample of origin, sequenced in a study of blood T cell repertoires in COVID-19. This table comes from immunoSEQ multiplex PCR, and its TCRdb copy is limited to in-frame clones, with some not included. The table lists under 300,000 clones, roughly 87% of them singletons. Sequencing used PBMCs or T cells enriched from blood (not recorded which). The receptors come from a woman in her 30s with acute COVID-19.

The chain employs TRBV11-2 and TRBJ2-2; D is ambiguous. This CDR3 spans 17 amino acids. Germline values: CDR1 SGHAT, CDR2 FQNNGV. V shed 2 bases and J shed 6 bases, with 19 bases lying between them. In DNA form, the CDR3 reads TGTGCCAGCAGCTTACGTTCACTAAATATTCTTCCCGGGGAGCTGTTTTTT. Translating it yields CASSLRSLNILPGELFF.

This chain connects TRBV19 to TRBJ1-3; 7 bases are a match to TRBD1. Germline values: CDR1 LNHDA, CDR2 SQIVND (reference sequence). V dropped 9 bases and J dropped 4; count of bases not matched to a gene: 15. The CDR3 runs to 16 residues. The CDR3 reads CASESRQGLGGNTIYF. Written as DNA, the CDR3 is TGTGCCAGCGAGTCCCGACAGGGTCTGGGCGGAAACACCATATATTTT.

The chain combines TRBV3-1 (or the pseudogene TRBV3-2) with TRBJ2-3, with D possibly matching TRBD2 (6 bases). The CDR3 spans 13 residues. Germline-derived CDR1 and CDR2 are LGHDT and YNNKEL (reference sequence). V shed 0 bases and J shed 10 bases, with 11 bases lying between them. CDR3 protein: CASSQDRAGSQYF. DNA for the CDR3: TGTGCCAGCAGCCAAGATCGGGCGGGATCGCAGTATTTT.

The rearrangement links TRBV28 to TRBJ2-7; TRBD2 matches 10 bases. Trimming cost V 2 bases and J 4 bases; bases outside gene matches: 5. Germline V lookup: CDR1 MDHEN, CDR2 SYDVKM. This CDR3 spans 15 amino acids. The CDR3 coding sequence is TGTGCCAGCAGTTTACGGCTAGCGGGAGTGTACGAGCAGTACTTC. This encodes CASSLRLAGVYEQYF.

This chain joins TRBV5-6 and TRBJ2-1; D gene ambiguous. CDR1 is SGHDT and CDR2 is YYEEEE in the germline V gene. V was trimmed by 0 bases and J by 7 bases, leaving 11 bases between them. CDR3 length: 14 residues. The CDR3 DNA follows: TGTGCCAGCAGCTTGGCCTTTTATGAGAATGAGCAGTTCTTC. The encoded protein is CASSLAFYENEQFF.

The chain carries TRBV2 and TRBJ1-2; 8 bases are a match to TRBD1. The germline V gene encodes CDR1 SNHLY and CDR2 FYNNEI. Losses at the gene ends were 7 bases for V and 5 bases for J; bases not matched to a gene: 9. CDR3 length: 14 amino acids. In DNA, the CDR3 is TGTGCCAGCACCAAGGACAGGGACGAATATGGCTACACCTTC. Translation: CASTKDRDEYGYTF.

The chain has TRBV28 and TRBJ1-6; 8 nucleotides align to TRBD1. Germline V gene lookup returns CDR1 MDHEN and CDR2 SYDVKM. V shed 6 bases and J 4 bases; nucleotides not matched to a gene: 5. The CDR3 has 15 residues. The CDR3 reads CASSDRGGYNSPLHF. The CDR3 bases are TGTGCCAGCAGCGACAGGGGCGGGTATAATTCACCCCTCCACTTT.

V is TRBV5-4 and J is TRBJ2-5, with 7 bases matching TRBD2. Germline CDR1 reads SGHNT; CDR2 reads YYREEE (reference sequence). This CDR3 contains 17 residues. V dropped 0 bases and J dropped 0; count of bases not matched to a gene: 8. Written as DNA, the CDR3 is TGTGCCAGCAGCTTGGCCGGCGGGAGAGGCTACCAAGAGACCCAGTACTTC. Translation: CASSLAGGRGYQETQYF.

The CDR3 sequence is CASSFIFREETQYF. As DNA, the CDR3 is TGTGCCAGCAGCTTTATATTCAGGGAAGAGACCCAGTACTTC. The genes are TRBV5-5 and TRBJ2-5; D is perhaps TRBD1 (5 bases). Germline assignment: CDR1 SGHKS and CDR2 YYEKEE (reference sequence). V was trimmed by 2 bases and J by 3 bases, leaving 11 bases between them. The CDR3 consists of 14 residues.

The chain has TRBV5-4 and TRBJ2-5, with D uncertain. The V end lost 1 base, the J end lost 1 base, and 5 bases lay between the germline ends. The CDR3 is 13 amino acids. Per the germline V gene, CDR1 is SGHNT and CDR2 is YYREEE (reference sequence). CDR3 protein: CASSLNSQETQYF. CDR3 nucleotide sequence: TGTGCCAGCAGCTTGAACAGCCAAGAGACCCAGTACTTC.

The gene calls are TRBV18 and TRBJ1-1; 9 nucleotides match TRBD1. J was trimmed by 0 bases and V by 2 bases; bases with no gene match: 4. CDR1 and CDR2 from the germline V gene are KGHSH and LQKENI. The CDR3 covers 16 residues. The CDR3 spells CASSPATGGMNTEAFF. Written as DNA, the CDR3 is TGTGCCAGCTCACCAGCGACAGGGGGTATGAACACTGAAGCTTTCTTT.

V gene TRBV28 combines with J gene TRBJ2-1; D might be TRBD2 (7 bases). Germline lookup yields CDR1 MDHEN and CDR2 SYDVKM. The CDR3 totals 15 residues. V was clipped by 3 bases and J by 4 bases, with 13 bases between them. The CDR3 spells CASSFGEGGYNEQFF. In nucleotides, the CDR3 is TGTGCCAGCAGTTTTGGGGAGGGGGGATACAATGAGCAGTTCTTC. Looking up the rest from reference TRBV28 and TRBJ2-1 gives the full variable domain: DVKVTQSSRYLVKRTGEKVFLECVQDMDHENMFWYRQDPGLGLRLIYFSYDVKMKEKGDIPEGYSVSREKKERFSLILESASTNQTSMYLCASSFGEGGYNEQFFGPGTRLTVL.

The chain couples TRBV2 to TRBJ1-3; D ambiguous. Germline CDR1 SNHLY, CDR2 FYNNEI. The length of the CDR3 is 15 residues. V was shortened by 6 bases and J by 0 bases, with 12 bases between the two germline ends. This CDR3 reads CASREGLGSGNTIYF. In nucleotides, the CDR3 is TGTGCCAGCAGGGAGGGTCTCGGCTCTGGAAACACCATATATTTT.

In DNA form, the CDR3 reads TGTGCCAGCAGTTACCTCGGGAGTTTTGATACGCAGTATTTT. Amino acids: CASSYLGSFDTQYF. The genes are TRBV6-2 or TRBV6-3 and TRBJ2-3; a weak D match, TRBD2 (6 bases). This CDR3 comprises 14 residues. V lost 2 bases and J lost 6, with 12 bases in between. The germline V gene encodes CDR1 MNHEY and CDR2 SVGEGT.

This clone was seen only a few times. The V call is TRBV2, the J call TRBJ1-3; D remains ambiguous. The CDR3 extends over 14 amino acids. The germline gives CDR1 SNHLY, CDR2 FYNNEI. The ends were cut back, 3 bases at V and 4 bases at J, with 10 bases in the middle. In nucleotides, the CDR3 is TGTGCCAGCAGTGAGACGGGAGTCGGAAACACCATATATTTT. The encoded protein is CASSETGVGNTIYF.

The chain combines TRBV5-4 with TRBJ1-6; D perhaps matches TRBD1 (5 bases). Germline CDR1 is SGHNT and CDR2 is YYREEE (reference sequence). Trimming pared 3 bases from V and 3 bases from J, leaving 7 bases between. This CDR3 region has 14 residues. The CDR3 reads CASSSRDYNSPLHF. The CDR3, as DNA: TGTGCCAGCAGCTCCAGGGACTATAATTCACCCCTCCACTTT. Full variable domain (outside the CDR3, taken from reference TRBV5-4 and TRBJ1-6): ETGVTQSPTHLIKTRGQQVTLRCSSQSGHNTVSWYQQALGQGPQFIFQYYREEENGRGNFPPRFSGLQFPNYSSELNVNALELDDSALYLCASSSRDYNSPLHFGNGTRLTVT.

The gene calls are TRBV18 and TRBJ1-3; TRBD1 aligns across 7 bases. The germline gives CDR1 KGHSH, CDR2 LQKENI. The length of the CDR3 is 16 residues. The ends lost 2 bases at V and 2 bases at J; junction bases unmatched: 6. The CDR3 spells CASSPSTGFAGNTIYF. The CDR3 bases are TGTGCCAGCTCACCATCGACAGGGTTCGCTGGAAACACCATATATTTT.

V and J are TRBV4-1 and TRBJ2-1; D is perhaps TRBD2 (5 bases). This CDR3 has 17 residues. Deletions cut 1 base from V and 4 bases from J, with 17 bases between. Germline CDR1 MGHRA, CDR2 YSYEKL. The CDR3 loop is CASSQAPTGSYYNEQFF. In DNA, the CDR3 is TGCGCCAGCAGCCAAGCGCCAACTGGGAGCTATTACAATGAGCAGTTCTTC.

The genes are TRBV11-2 and TRBJ1-2; TRBD1 aligns across 9 bases. In germline, CDR1 is SGHAT, CDR2 FQNNGV. CDR3 length: 13 residues. V lost 5 bases, J lost 8 bases, and 6 bases stayed unmatched. Written as DNA, the CDR3 is TGTGCCAGCAGCGAAGGACAGGGGTGGGGCTACACCTTC. Translated: CASSEGQGWGYTF.

V is TRBV28 and J is TRBJ2-7; 8 bases are shared with TRBD1. Germline V CDR1 and CDR2: MDHEN, SYDVKM. The CDR3 is made up of 18 amino acids. With 6 bases clipped from V and 4 bases from J, the junction kept 20 bases outside the gene matches. CDR3 sequence reads: CASSPPPQGAGISYEQYF. In nucleotides, the CDR3 is TGTGCCAGCAGCCCACCGCCCCAGGGGGCGGGTATCAGTTACGAGCAGTACTTC.

The CDR3, as DNA: TGTGCCAGCATCTCCAGCGGATCCAATGAGCAGTTCTTC. Protein product: CASISSGSNEQFF. The genes are TRBV28 and TRBJ2-1, with TRBD2 as a possible D gene (5 bases). The V end was cut by 7 bases, the J end by 6 bases, with 13 bases between. The length of the CDR3 is 13 residues. CDR1 and CDR2 from the germline V gene are MDHEN and SYDVKM.

The table lists this clone with a few counts. The chain links TRBV11-2 to TRBJ1-6; D is unresolved. Per germline, CDR1 SGHAT and CDR2 FQNNGV. V dropped 1 base and J dropped 10 bases, with 11 bases sitting between them. The CDR3 consists of 14 residues. CDR3 nucleotide sequence: TGTGCCAGCAGCTTAGTCGCGGGATCCTCACCCCTCCACTTT. Protein product: CASSLVAGSSPLHF. The whole variable domain, filled in from reference TRBV11-2 and TRBJ1-6, reads EAGVAQSPRYKIIEKRQSVAFWCNPISGHATLYWYQQILGQGPKLLIQFQNNGVVDDSQLPKDRFSAERLKGVDSTLKIQPAKLEDSAVYLCASSLVAGSSPLHFGNGTRLTVT.

The CDR3 here is CASSVGAGSSEKLFF. The CDR3 DNA follows: TGTGCCAGCAGCGTAGGGGCAGGGTCTTCAGAAAAACTGTTTTTT. The genes are TRBV9 and TRBJ1-4; a possible D gene is TRBD1 (5 bases). The germline V and J ends were trimmed by 0 bases and 8 bases, with 14 bases remaining between them. Looked up from germline, CDR1 is SGDLS and CDR2 is YYNGEE. This CDR3 has 15 residues.

The V and J genes are TRBV7-9 and TRBJ1-2; 7 bases fit TRBD1. This CDR3 comprises 13 residues. Per the germline V gene, CDR1 is SEHNR and CDR2 is FQNEAQ (reference sequence). V was clipped by 4 bases and J by 8 bases; unmatched bases: 7. The CDR3, as DNA: TGTGCCAGCAGCTCACGAGGACAGGTCGGCTACACCTTC. The encoded protein is CASSSRGQVGYTF.

V is TRBV5-5 and J is TRBJ2-7, with D possibly TRBD2 on 5 matching bases. Trimming left V 0 bases short and J 3 bases short, with 10 bases between. Germline V gene sequence: CDR1 SGHKS, CDR2 YYEKEE (reference sequence). CDR3 length: 14 amino acids. The DNA of the CDR3 is TGTGCCAGCAGCTTGGACGGGGTCTTCTACGAGCAGTACTTC. Encoded protein: CASSLDGVFYEQYF.

The chain is built from TRBV27 and TRBJ1-6; D possibly corresponds to TRBD1 (6 bases). The CDR3 is 19 amino acids. Trimming took off 4 bases at V and 0 bases at J, with 19 bases between the two ends. Per germline, CDR1 MNHEY and CDR2 SMNVEV (reference sequence). The CDR3 DNA is TGTGCCAGCAGTTCAACAGGGTGGGCTTCCGGCTCCTATAATTCACCCCTCCACTTT. Its protein is CASSSTGWASGSYNSPLHF.